This T cell receptor beta chain originates from a study of response to subunit inactivated influenza vaccine. General study results and limits: Every seasonal influenza vaccination brings in few new T cells, the authors suggested.

TCRdb ran MiXCR on the RT-PCR reads and lists one entry per CDR3 protein. The repertoire consists of under 200,000 distinct CDR3 sequences, with roughly a tenth occurring once and the leading ten covering roughly 12%. This clonotype was seen a few times. Its specificity is not known. This clonotype originated in a man in his fifties or sixties who received an inactivated influenza vaccine. The sample consisted of non-naive T cells sorted from PBMCs, taken about 40 days after vaccination.

CDR3 region: CASSPRQGAGNTIYF. The CDR3 nucleotides read TGTGCCAGCTCACCACGTCAGGGGGCAGGAAACACCATATATTTT. The chain couples TRBV18 to TRBJ1-3, with TRBD1 matching 8 bases. V shed 1 base and J 4 bases; nucleotides not matched to a gene: 3. In germline, CDR1 is KGHSH, CDR2 LQKENI. This CDR3 spans 15 amino acids.